The 27 T cell receptor beta chains listed next were all sequenced from one sample in a study of blood T cell repertoires in COVID-19. Clones were read by immunoSEQ multiplex PCR, and TCRdb kept only the in-frame ones, dropping some. The data contain roughly 300,000 clones, less than 90% of them singletons. Material for sequencing was PBMCs or T cells enriched from blood (not recorded which). The source is a woman aged 25 to 39 who had recovered from COVID-19.

The chain is built from TRBV5-6 and TRBJ2-7, with D tentatively TRBD2 (5 bases). The CDR3 has 14 amino acids. V lost 1 base and J 2 bases, leaving 10 bases between the germline ends. From germline, CDR1 is SGHDT and CDR2 YYEEEE. CDR3 coding DNA: TGTGCCAGCAGCTTGCACGACGGGACCTACGAGCAGTACTTC. As protein: CASSLHDGTYEQYF.

V usage is TRBV20-1 and J usage is TRBJ1-1, with D unresolved. V was clipped by 7 bases and J by 2 bases, with 8 bases between them. The CDR3 is 11 amino acids. Germline CDR1 reads DFQATT; CDR2 reads SNEGSKA (reference sequence). The CDR3 protein is CSVQINTEAFF. DNA for the CDR3: TGCAGTGTGCAGATAAACACTGAAGCTTTCTTT.

The CDR3 here is CASSLADTNYGYTF. CDR3 coding DNA: TGCGCCAGCAGCTTGGCGGACACCAACTATGGCTACACCTTC. V is TRBV5-1 and J is TRBJ1-2, with D tentatively TRBD1 (5 bases). The CDR3 sequence is 14 residues long. V was cut by 0 bases and J by 2 bases, with 8 bases left in between. CDR1 SGHRS and CDR2 YFSETQ come from the germline V gene.

This rearrangement joins TRBV9 to TRBJ2-5; 8 bases fit TRBD2. CDR1 is SGDLS, CDR2 YYNGEE, per germline. The CDR3 runs 14 residues. V trimming: 4 bases; J trimming: 4 bases; junction bases outside the gene matches: 6. CDR3 sequence: CASSSRGGGETQYF. The CDR3 coding sequence is TGTGCCAGCAGCTCCCGGGGGGGAGGAGAGACCCAGTACTTC.

The rearrangement links TRBV4-1 to TRBJ1-2; perhaps TRBD1 as D (5 bases). The germline V gene has CDR1 MGHRA and CDR2 YSYEKL. V was clipped by 0 bases and J by 7 bases, with 9 bases between them. This CDR3 region has 13 residues. CDR3 residues: CASSQDKGLGYTF. As DNA, the CDR3 is TGCGCCAGCAGCCAAGACAAGGGGCTTGGCTACACCTTC.

The chain carries TRBV9 and TRBJ1-6, with D unclear. V lost 0 bases, J lost 10 bases, and 14 bases lay in between. Per germline, CDR1 SGDLS and CDR2 YYNGEE. The CDR3 has 15 residues. CDR3 DNA: TGTGCCAGCAGCGTAGCCGGCGGCAGAGGCTCACCCCTCCACTTT. This translates into CASSVAGGRGSPLHF. Using reference TRBV9 and TRBJ1-6 for the parts outside the CDR3, the full variable domain is DSGVTQTPKHLITATGQRVTLRCSPRSGDLSVYWYQQSLDQGLQFLIQYYNGEERAKGNILERFSAQQFPDLHSELNLSSLELGDSALYFCASSVAGGRGSPLHFGNGTRLTVT.

This clone was detected only a few times. The V call is TRBV2, the J call TRBJ2-1; 7 nucleotides agree with TRBD1. The CDR3 is 13 residues long. V lost 11 bases, J lost 8 bases, and 12 bases stayed unmatched. Germline CDR1 SNHLY, CDR2 FYNNEI. For the CDR3, the DNA is TGTGCCGGGGACCCACAGGGGAGAGATGAGCAGTTCTTC. This translates into CAGDPQGRDEQFF.

The rearrangement joins TRBV28 to TRBJ2-3; maybe TRBD2 (6 bases). This CDR3 has 14 residues. CDR1 and CDR2 (germline): MDHEN, SYDVKM. V lost 7 bases and J 2 bases, leaving 13 bases between the germline ends. This chain's CDR3 is CASTPGVATDTQYF. The CDR3 region has the DNA TGTGCCAGCACACCGGGGGTTGCCACAGATACGCAGTATTTT.

The J gene is TRBJ2-7, the V gene TRBV27; D gene ambiguous. CDR3 length: 13 amino acids. V lost 5 bases and J 3 bases, leaving 11 bases between the germline ends. Germline V gives CDR1 MNHEY, CDR2 SMNVEV (reference sequence). The CDR3 is CASSPQAFYEQYF. The CDR3 DNA sequence: TGTGCCAGCAGTCCTCAAGCCTTCTACGAGCAGTACTTC.

This chain uses TRBV29-1 with TRBJ1-2; perhaps TRBD1 as D (6 bases). Germline V gene sequence: CDR1 SQVTM, CDR2 ANQGSEA. The CDR3 contains 16 residues. V lost 3 bases and J 4 bases, leaving 21 bases between the germline ends. The CDR3 DNA follows: TGCAGCGTTGACTCACCCCCGGGACAAACCTTCTATGGCTACACCTTC. It specifies CSVDSPPGQTFYGYTF.

V usage is TRBV30 and J usage is TRBJ2-5, with 7 bases lining up with TRBD1. With V trimmed by 0 bases and J by 3 bases, 7 bases remained unmatched. The CDR3 totals 15 residues. Germline CDR1 is GTSNPN and CDR2 is SVGIG (reference sequence). Here the CDR3 reads CAWSVGAGGEETQYF. DNA for the CDR3: TGTGCCTGGAGTGTAGGGGCAGGGGGAGAAGAGACCCAGTACTTC.

The V call is TRBV3-1 (or the pseudogene TRBV3-2), the J call TRBJ1-3; maybe TRBD1 (6 bases). V was trimmed by 1 base and J by 2 bases, leaving 15 bases between them. The CDR3 sequence is 17 residues long. Per the germline V gene, CDR1 is LGHDT and CDR2 is YNNKEL (reference sequence). Here the CDR3 DNA reads TGTGCCAGCAGCCAAGGGGCAGGGGCTGGAGCTGGAAACACCATATATTTT. Protein: CASSQGAGAGAGNTIYF.

The chain recombines TRBV18 with TRBJ1-4, with D possibly being TRBD1 (6 bases). The germline gives CDR1 KGHSH, CDR2 LQKENI. With 2 bases removed from V and 6 bases from J, the gap between germline ends came to 10 bases. This CDR3 has 14 residues. Here the CDR3 DNA reads TGTGCCAGCTCACCATCACAGGGATATGAAAAACTGTTTTTT. It is translated as CASSPSQGYEKLFF. Full variable domain (remainder filled in from reference TRBV18 and TRBJ1-4): NAGVMQNPRHLVRRRGQEARLRCSPMKGHSHVYWYRQLPEEGLKFMVYLQKENIIDESGMPKERFSAEFPKEGPSILRIQQVVRGDSAAYFCASSPSQGYEKLFFGSGTQLSVL.

The chain couples TRBV9 to TRBJ2-2, with 7 bases fitting TRBD1. Per the germline V gene, CDR1 is SGDLS and CDR2 is YYNGEE. V gave up 0 bases and J gave up 2 bases; unmatched junction bases: 4. The CDR3 is made up of 16 amino acids. This chain's CDR3 is CASSVGTGVNTGELFF. CDR3 sequence (DNA): TGTGCCAGCAGCGTAGGCACAGGGGTTAACACCGGGGAGCTGTTTTTT.

V gene TRBV27 combines with J gene TRBJ1-3, with 8 nucleotides matching TRBD1. Germline V gene sequence: CDR1 MNHEY, CDR2 SMNVEV (reference sequence). The CDR3 is 22 amino acids. Trimming cost V 4 bases and J 0 bases; bases outside gene matches: 23. This chain's CDR3 is CASSSPGVLLDRALSSGNTIYF. Here the CDR3 DNA reads TGTGCCAGCAGTTCCCCGGGGGTTCTGCTGGACAGGGCACTTAGCTCTGGAAACACCATATATTTT.

This clone was observed once. The rearrangement links TRBV5-1 to TRBJ2-1; a possible D gene is TRBD1 (6 bases). The CDR3 length is 12 residues. Germline lookup yields CDR1 SGHRS and CDR2 YFSETQ. V was shortened by 0 bases and J by 12 bases, with 10 bases between the two germline ends. The CDR3 reads CASSLDEGVQFF. In DNA form, the CDR3 reads TGCGCCAGCAGCTTGGACGAGGGGGTGCAGTTCTTC.

This clone was seen at least ten times. The CDR3 reads CASSLTRTGGYTF. The CDR3 DNA is TGTGCCAGCAGCTTGACCAGGACGGGAGGCTACACCTTC. The chain combines TRBV7-2 with TRBJ1-2; D not certain. V lost 3 bases to trimming and J lost 8 bases, with 13 bases between them. This CDR3 is built from 13 residues. CDR1 and CDR2 from the germline V gene are SGHTA and FQGNSA.

The chain couples TRBV6-5 to TRBJ1-5; TRBD1 agrees at 10 bases. The germline V gene encodes CDR1 MNHEY and CDR2 SVGAGI. The CDR3 is 16 residues long. Trimming took 4 bases from V and 5 from J; bases not matched to a gene: 8. DNA for the CDR3: TGTGCCAGCAGTTCTTCCGGGACAGGGGTCCATCAGCCCCAGCATTTT. It translates to CASSSSGTGVHQPQHF.

This clone was detected only a few times. This chain connects TRBV6-1 to TRBJ1-1; maybe TRBD1 (5 bases). V dropped 2 bases and J dropped 1 base, with 11 bases sitting between them. The CDR3 spans 15 residues. From germline, CDR1 is MNHNS and CDR2 SASEGT. Written as DNA, the CDR3 is TGTGCCAGCAGTGAACTCGGACACTGGAACACTGAAGCTTTCTTT. Translated: CASSELGHWNTEAFF.

This sequence joins TRBV7-9 and TRBJ2-6, with 12 positions matching TRBD1. Unmatched junction bases numbered 11, after V lost 8 bases and J lost 3 bases. Germline-derived CDR1 and CDR2 are SEHNR and FQNEAQ (reference sequence). This CDR3 contains 18 residues. The CDR3 is CASFLPGTGGNGANVLTF. The CDR3 DNA follows: TGTGCCAGCTTTTTACCCGGGACAGGGGGCAATGGGGCCAACGTCCTGACTTTC.

This clone has only one observation. This specimen includes other DNA sequences encoding the same CDR3. Here the CDR3 reads CASSLDSGYGYTF. DNA for the CDR3: TGTGCCAGCAGCTTAGACTCGGGCTATGGCTACACCTTC. The rearrangement links TRBV7-9 to TRBJ1-2; D remains unclear. Trimming pared 1 base from V and 4 bases from J, leaving 7 bases between. Germline assignment: CDR1 SEHNR and CDR2 FQNEAQ (reference sequence). The CDR3 sequence is 13 residues long.

This clone appeared a single time. The gene calls are TRBV28 and TRBJ1-2; TRBD1 matches 7 bases. V trimming: 6 bases; J trimming: 4 bases; junction bases outside the gene matches: 5. CDR1 is MDHEN and CDR2 is SYDVKM in the germline V gene. The CDR3 runs 13 residues. CDR3: CASSPGQFYGYTF. DNA for the CDR3: TGTGCCAGCAGCCCGGGACAGTTCTATGGCTACACCTTC.

The rearrangement joins TRBV18 to TRBJ1-1; 7 bases map to TRBD1. This CDR3 region has 18 residues. In germline, CDR1 is KGHSH, CDR2 LQKENI. V shed 0 bases, J shed 0 bases, and the junction held 10 bases outside the gene matches. The CDR3 loop reads CASSPPRRGRSVNTEAFF. CDR3 nucleotides: TGTGCCAGCTCACCACCGAGAAGGGGGCGATCGGTGAACACTGAAGCTTTCTTT.

This clone appeared a single time. The V gene is TRBV7-2, the J gene TRBJ1-2, with unresolved D. Germline V gene data show CDR1 as SGHTA and CDR2 as FQGNSA. V was trimmed by 3 bases and J by 4 bases, leaving 6 bases between them. CDR3 size: 12 residues. Here the CDR3 DNA reads TGTGCCAGCAGCTTCCTCCCCTATGGCTACACCTTC. Translated: CASSFLPYGYTF.

This chain links TRBV4-1 with TRBJ1-6; D is perhaps TRBD1 (5 bases). V was pared by 1 base and J by 7 bases, with 17 bases between. Germline V gives CDR1 MGHRA, CDR2 YSYEKL. CDR3 length: 17 residues. In nucleotides, the CDR3 is TGCGCCAGCAGCCAAGTGGGGCGGGGACCGTCGAATTCACCCCTCCACTTT. This encodes CASSQVGRGPSNSPLHF.

The rearrangement joins TRBV5-1 to TRBJ2-7, with a tentative D call TRBD1 (7 bases). Trimming removed 3 bases from V and 1 base from J, with 14 bases in between. This CDR3 has 15 amino acids. Germline CDR1 and CDR2: SGHRS and YFSETQ. DNA of the CDR3: TGCGCCAGCAGCTCCAGACAGGGAGGTTCCTACGAGCAGTACTTC. It translates to CASSSRQGGSYEQYF.

This clone has a single count. This chain uses TRBV5-1 with TRBJ1-2; maybe TRBD1 (5 bases). The CDR3 loop spans 15 amino acids. V lost 4 bases to trimming and J lost 6 bases, with 19 bases between them. Germline CDR1 reads SGHRS; CDR2 reads YFSETQ. DNA of the CDR3: TGCGCCAGCAGCCCCCACGGGGGGGGGTCCAATGGCTACACCTTC. This encodes CASSPHGGGSNGYTF.